This TCR beta chain comes out of a study of T-cell memory formation after mild COVID-19. Overall study context: Among the donors, TCR clusters were largely specific to each donor.

Study-level points and caveats: Certain responding clones were present in pre-infection memory, suggesting participation of cross-reactive memory. CD4/CD8 balance characterized clones contracting day 15 to 85, and CD4+ skew characterized later expanders.

TCRdb passed the 5' RACE reads through MiXCR, listing each CDR3 protein once. The sample contains 540,000 or so distinct CDR3 sequences, roughly 22% of which appear only once. As for this clonotype: What it binds is not known.

The receptor's source is an adult woman who had mild COVID-19 (a few samples of this study predate the infection). Cell type and time point are not known. Sequenced: PBMCs or a T cell subset sorted from them (not recorded which).

The CDR3 here is CASSPQTGIDTGELFF. DNA of the CDR3: TGCGCCAGCAGCCCACAGACAGGGATAGACACCGGGGAGCTGTTTTTT. The rearrangement joins TRBV5-1 to TRBJ2-2; 7 nucleotides line up with TRBD1. V shed 4 bases and J 3 bases; nucleotides not matched to a gene: 9. Germline V lookup: CDR1 SGHRS, CDR2 YFSETQ. This CDR3 has 16 residues.